The clone carrying this TCR beta chain was recorded at least ten times. The antigen remains unidentified. The entry originates in a study of regulatory T cells in long-lasting Graves disease. Overall study: The term persistent Graves' disease signified upward of 5 years on antithyroid drugs with positive TSH receptor antibodies.

The time point was: persistent/refractory GD, antithyroid drugs over 5 years with positive TRAb. PBMCs were the source of the RNA used for TCR sequencing. Construction of TCR beta libraries relied on iRepertoire HTBI primers and on Arm-PCR targeting CDR3 regions. TCRdb analysed the multiplex PCR reads with MiXCR anew, one entry per CDR3 protein. The sample records a few hundred thousand distinct CDR3 sequences, 20% to 25% being singletons. The CDR3 has 15 residues. V was cut by 2 bases and J by 0 bases, with 10 bases left in between. Germline CDR1 reads SNHLY; CDR2 reads FYNNEI. Whole-study findings and limits: Repertoires from persistent disease leaned toward TRBV28, TRBJ1-2 and TRBJ2-5. Comparison showed that persistent patients shared more public clonotypes (under 3,000) than new patients (around 1,000).

The sequence came from a female donor with Graves disease. The specimen comprised peripheral blood mononuclear cells (PBMCs), sampled when the disease was refractory, from a patient treated with antithyroid drugs. This rearrangement joins TRBV2 to TRBJ1-1; D remains ambiguous. The CDR3 DNA is TGTGCCAGCAGTGAATCTCCCAGAATGAACACTGAAGCTTTCTTT. Amino acids: CASSESPRMNTEAFF.